The TCR beta chain described here comes from a study of cytomegalovirus exposure and HLA in healthy donors. The PCR employed 60 Vbeta primers together with 13 Jbeta primers. TCRdb's copy holds only in-frame clones and misses some; the assay was immunoSEQ multiplex PCR. The sample contains about 59,000 clones, 75% to 85% of which appear only once. Regarding the study as a whole: The study put 150 or so TCR beta chains on its list as cytomegalovirus-associated. Productive status was seen about 87% or about 30% of the time for most TCR beta V segments in an earlier analysis. Confirmation was obtained in vitro that a few CMV-associated chains are specific for CMV antigens.

Germline lookup yields CDR1 SQVTM and CDR2 ANQGSEA. The CDR3 sequence is 15 residues long. The V and J ends lost 7 bases and 2 bases, in that order; junction bases with no gene match: 10. On this clone: Its antigen is not known.

V and J are TRBV29-1 and TRBJ2-3; 9 nucleotides align to TRBD2. The sequencing input was PBMCs. The TCR sequence derives from a woman in her 40s in good health and CMV-seronegative. Here the CDR3 reads CSAEAVAGVTDTQYF. The CDR3 DNA reads TGCAGCGCGGAGGCGGTAGCGGGGGTCACAGATACGCAGTATTTT.